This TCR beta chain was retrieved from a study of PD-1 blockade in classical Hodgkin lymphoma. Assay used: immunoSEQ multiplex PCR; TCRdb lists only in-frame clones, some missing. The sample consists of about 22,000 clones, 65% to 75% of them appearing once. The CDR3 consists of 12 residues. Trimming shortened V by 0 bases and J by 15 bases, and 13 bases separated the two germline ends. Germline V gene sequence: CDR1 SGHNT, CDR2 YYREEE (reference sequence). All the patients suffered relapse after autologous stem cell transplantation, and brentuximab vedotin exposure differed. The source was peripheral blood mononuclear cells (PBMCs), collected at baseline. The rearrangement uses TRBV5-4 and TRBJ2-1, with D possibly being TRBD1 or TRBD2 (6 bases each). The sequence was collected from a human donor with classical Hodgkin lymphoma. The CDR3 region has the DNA TGTGCCAGCAGCTTGGTGGGGGGCCACTGGTTCTTC. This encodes CASSLVGGHWFF.